A selection of T cell receptor beta chains follows, all from one sample in a study of T cell repertoires in cytomegalovirus infection. TCRdb fed the reads into MiXCR, producing one record per CDR3 protein. This table has 300,000 to 400,000 distinct CDR3 sequences, about 28% appearing once. No antigen is known for these receptors. Sequencing was performed on cultured PBMCs, taken from culture after CMV antigen stimulation. These TCRs come from a human donor in good health (CMV status not recorded). Some clones in this sample may be carry-over from other donors' samples. CDR3s include the opening cysteine and the closing phenylalanine or tryptophan. The D gene is left open where the match is weak. Not every row has a clone size; where given, it reads once, few, many or a size class.

V gene	D gene	clone size	J gene	CDR3 DNA	CDR3 protein
TRBV6-6	-	-	TRBJ2-3	TGTGCCAGCAGTTACTCGCGGGGTAGCACAGATACGCAGTATTTT	CASSYSRGSTDTQYF
TRBV28	TRBD1	few	TRBJ2-6	TGTGCCAGCAGTCAACCGGGACAGGGGGCTCGTGGGGCCAACGTCCTGACTTTC	CASSQPGQGARGANVLTF
TRBV12-3/TRBV12-4	-	-	TRBJ2-5	TGTGCCAGCAACCCGGGAACTTACCAAGAGACCCAGTACTTC	CASNPGTYQETQYF
TRBV20-1	TRBD1	-	TRBJ2-7	TGCAGTGCCCCGGGACAGGGGGCCTACGAGCAGTACTTC	CSAPGQGAYEQYF
TRBV7-2	TRBD2	many	TRBJ2-5	TGTGCCAGCAGCTTGGGGACTAGCGGGTACCAAGAGACCCAGTACTTC	CASSLGTSGYQETQYF
TRBV12-3/TRBV12-4	TRBD1	-	TRBJ1-2	TGTGCCAGCAGTTTCGGACCGGGACAGGGGGATGGCTACACCTTC	CASSFGPGQGDGYTF
TRBV10-3	-	-	TRBJ1-5	TGTGCCATCAGTGAGTCGGCAGGGCGACGGAATAGCAATCAGCCCCAGCATTTT	CAISESAGRRNSNQPQHF
TRBV7-9	-	few	TRBJ2-2	TGTGCCAGCAGCTTAAGGCGGAGGGGGCCGAACACCGGGGAGCTGTTTTTT	CASSLRRRGPNTGELFF
TRBV20-1	TRBD1	-	TRBJ1-4	TGCAGTGCACCGGACAGGGACGCCCTTTCTAATGAAAAACTGTTTTTT	CSAPDRDALSNEKLFF
TRBV7-2	-	many	TRBJ1-3	TGTGCCAGCAGCTTAGTGAAGGGGGGAGGTGGAAACACCATATATTTT	CASSLVKGGGGNTIYF
TRBV27	-	-	TRBJ1-5	TGTGCCAGCAGTTTTCAGGGGATGGGCAATCAGCCCCAGCATTTT	CASSFQGMGNQPQHF
TRBV28	-	-	TRBJ1-5	TGTGCCAGCAGAAAGACAGGAATGGGCAATCAGCCCCAGCATTTT	CASRKTGMGNQPQHF
TRBV7-6	TRBD1	few	TRBJ1-6	TGTGCCAGCAGCCTCCTCGGGACAGGGGGCGTTAATTCACCCCTCCACTTT	CASSLLGTGGVNSPLHF
TRBV12-3/TRBV12-4	-	few	TRBJ1-4	TGTGCCAGCAGTTTTCGGACAACTAATGAAAAACTGTTTTTT	CASSFRTTNEKLFF
TRBV11-1	TRBD1	few	TRBJ1-1	TGTGCCAGCAGCTCCCGACAGGGGAGGGCTGAAGCTTTCTTT	CASSSRQGRAEAFF
TRBV6-1	-	-	TRBJ2-1	TGTGCCAGCAGTGAAGACAGGGACTCCTACAATGAGCAGTTCTTC	CASSEDRDSYNEQFF
TRBV19	TRBD1	-	TRBJ2-7	TGTGCCAGTAGTATAGAAGCAGGGGGCAGAGACGAGCAGTACTTC	CASSIEAGGRDEQYF